These 6 T cell receptor beta chains came from one sample sequenced in a study of PD-1 blockade in classical Hodgkin lymphoma. Each and every patient relapsed after autologous stem cell transplantation, and patients got differing brentuximab vedotin exposure. Assay used: immunoSEQ multiplex PCR; TCRdb lists only in-frame clones, some missing. The profile covers more than 90,000 clones, with around 81% appearing a single time and under 20% taken by the ten largest. Material: peripheral blood mononuclear cells (PBMCs), obtained before the second cycle of nivolumab. These TCRs come from a human donor with classical Hodgkin lymphoma.

The chain uses TRBV5-1 and TRBJ2-3, with 10 nucleotides matching TRBD1. The CDR3 contains 15 residues. With V trimmed by 4 bases and J by 2 bases, 4 bases remained unmatched. Per the germline V gene, CDR1 is SGHRS and CDR2 is YFSETQ. The CDR3 sequence is CASSTGQGFTDTQYF. The CDR3 DNA follows: TGCGCCAGCAGCACGGGACAGGGGTTCACAGATACGCAGTATTTT.

The chain joins TRBV9 to TRBJ2-3; 8 nucleotides align to TRBD2. The length of the CDR3 is 15 residues. In germline, CDR1 is SGDLS, CDR2 YYNGEE. With 0 bases clipped from V and 14 bases from J, the junction kept 14 bases outside the gene matches. The CDR3 protein is CASSVVMDGTSTVYF. Here the CDR3 DNA reads TGTGCCAGCAGCGTAGTTATGGACGGGACTAGTACTGTGTATTTT.

The chain links TRBV7-2 to TRBJ2-5; the D gene is possibly TRBD1 (6 bases). The CDR3 is 14 amino acids. V lost 3 bases, J lost 3 bases, and 11 bases lay in between. Germline values: CDR1 SGHTA, CDR2 FQGNSA. The CDR3 nucleotides read TGTGCCAGCAGCTTGTGGGGGCGCGAAGAGACCCAGTACTTC. Residues: CASSLWGREETQYF.

The chain combines TRBV6-1 with TRBJ1-1; D might be TRBD1 (5 bases). The germline gives CDR1 MNHNS, CDR2 SASEGT. CDR3 length: 14 amino acids. Trimming stripped 5 bases from V and 3 bases from J, with 13 bases between. CDR3 sequence reads: CASSKDILDTEAFF. As DNA, the CDR3 is TGTGCCAGCAGTAAGGACATTTTGGACACTGAAGCTTTCTTT.

This clone was observed a single time. The chain combines TRBV15 with TRBJ2-3, with 8 bases fitting TRBD2. The CDR3 is 14 amino acids. CDR1 and CDR2 from the germline V gene are LNHNV and YYDKDF (reference sequence). V was clipped by 5 bases and J by 4 bases; unmatched bases: 5. CDR3 nucleotide sequence: TGTGCCACCAGCCTCCCCGGGGGGGCAGATACGCAGTATTTT. Its translation: CATSLPGGADTQYF.

The V and J genes are TRBV6-1 and TRBJ1-2; D gene unclear. The V end lost 3 bases, the J end lost 5 bases, and 10 bases lay between the germline ends. The CDR3 has 13 residues. Germline CDR1 reads MNHNS; CDR2 reads SASEGT. The CDR3 loop is CASSDRQEYGYTF. Here the CDR3 DNA reads TGTGCCAGCAGTGACCGCCAGGAGTATGGCTACACCTTC.